Each of the 19 T cell receptor beta chains below was sequenced from the same sample in a study of T cells in Graves' hyperthyroidism and ophthalmopathy. What was amplified from RNA transcripts were TCR beta CDR3 regions. When the TCR CDR3 underwent first-round RT-PCR, the HTBI primer set was used. TCRdb independently ran MiXCR on the multiplex PCR reads; one entry per CDR3 protein. The sample includes 300,000 to 450,000 distinct CDR3 sequences, roughly 15% seen only once; the top ten take less than 20%. The sample was blood. The receptors derive from a woman aged 25 to 45 with Graves' ophthalmopathy.

The sample holds many counts of this clonotype. The chain joins TRBV27 to TRBJ1-1; no clear D. There are 13 residues in the CDR3. CDR1 is MNHEY, CDR2 SMNVEV, per germline (reference sequence). V was clipped by 3 bases and J by 2 bases, with 7 bases between them. CDR3 region: CASSLVPNTEAFF. The CDR3 bases are TGTGCCAGCAGTTTGGTTCCTAACACTGAAGCTTTCTTT.

The gene calls are TRBV4-1 and TRBJ1-4, with D possibly TRBD1 on 6 matching bases. V shed 1 base and J shed 3 bases, with 12 bases lying between them. The CDR3 is 16 residues long. Germline loops: CDR1 MGHRA, CDR2 YSYEKL. The DNA for the CDR3 is TGCGCCAGCAGCCAAGCCGGGGGCACCGCTAATGAAAAACTGTTTTTT. This translates into CASSQAGGTANEKLFF.

Many counts were recorded for this clonotype. CDR3 DNA: TGTGCCAGCAGCTTGAGACAGGGTGGCACTGAAGCTTTCTTT. Protein: CASSLRQGGTEAFF. This chain uses TRBV5-8 with TRBJ1-1; TRBD1 aligns across 7 bases. Germline-derived CDR1 and CDR2 are SGHTS and YDEGEE. The V segment lost 1 base and the J segment 4 bases; nucleotides outside the gene matches: 4. This CDR3 comprises 14 residues. Together with reference TRBV5-8 and TRBJ1-1, the CDR3 gives the full variable domain: EAGVTQSPTHLIKTRGQQATLRCSPISGHTSVYWYQQALGLGLQFLLWYDEGEERNRGNFPPRFSGRQFPNYSSELNVNALELEDSALYLCASSLRQGGTEAFFGQGTRLTVV.

In its sample, this clonotype was seen many times. The chain joins TRBV6-1 to TRBJ1-5; D gene uncertain. Trimming cost V 10 bases and J 3 bases, with 19 bases left between them. This CDR3 has 15 amino acids. Germline CDR1 MNHNS, CDR2 SASEGT. For the CDR3, the DNA is TGTGCCACTTCAGTAACGTCGATGAACAATCAGCCCCAGCATTTT. Translation gives CATSVTSMNNQPQHF.

There are many counts of this clonotype. This sequence joins TRBV20-1 and TRBJ1-2; D may be TRBD1 (5 bases). Germline CDR1 is DFQATT and CDR2 is SNEGSKA (reference sequence). CDR3 length: 15 residues. Trimming removed 6 bases from V and 0 bases from J, with 17 bases in between. The CDR3 DNA is TGCAGTGCGCTAGGGGTGGGGAGAGCTAACTATGGCTACACCTTC. Its protein product is CSALGVGRANYGYTF.

In its sample, this clonotype was seen many times. The CDR3 loop is CASVRDRGRIEAFF. The CDR3 DNA reads TGTGCCAGCGTTCGGGACAGGGGGCGTATTGAAGCTTTCTTT. This sequence joins TRBV6-1 and TRBJ1-1; 12 bases are shared with TRBD1. The CDR3 sequence is 14 residues long. Germline trimming cut 8 bases from V and 7 bases from J; bases unmatched to any gene: 8. Germline CDR1 reads MNHNS; CDR2 reads SASEGT.

This clonotype was detected ten times or more. The rearrangement links TRBV11-2 to TRBJ2-2; D perhaps matches TRBD1 (5 bases). CDR1 is SGHAT, CDR2 FQNNGV, per germline. V lost 3 bases to trimming and J lost 7 bases, with 15 bases between them. The CDR3 contains 15 residues. The chain's CDR3 is CASSLPGMQGGELFF. The DNA of the CDR3 is TGTGCCAGCAGCTTGCCTGGGATGCAGGGCGGGGAGCTGTTTTTT.

This clonotype occurred many times. This chain links TRBV6-1 with TRBJ1-2, with D hard to call. V lost 6 bases to trimming and J lost 8 bases, with 16 bases between them. This CDR3 has 13 residues. Per the germline V gene, CDR1 is MNHNS and CDR2 is SASEGT. CDR3 nucleotides: TGTGCCAGCAGGGAATCAGGCGCGGGAGGCTACACCTTC. This codes for CASRESGAGGYTF.

This clonotype was detected many times. The chain combines TRBV18 with TRBJ2-3; tentatively, D is TRBD2 (5 bases). Trimming removed 2 bases at V and 0 bases at J, with 15 bases between. The CDR3 has 17 amino acids. CDR1 and CDR2 (germline): KGHSH, LQKENI. CDR3 amino acids: CASSPRRAGASTDTQYF. The CDR3 nucleotides read TGTGCCAGCTCACCAAGGCGGGCCGGTGCTAGCACAGATACGCAGTATTTT.

The J gene is TRBJ2-4, the V gene TRBV5-5; D is uncertain. Germline lookup yields CDR1 SGHKS and CDR2 YYEKEE (reference sequence). The CDR3 is 15 residues long. V was cut by 0 bases and J by 2 bases, with 9 bases left in between. The CDR3 loop is CASSLGAVTKNIQYF. The CDR3 DNA reads TGTGCCAGCAGCTTGGGGGCTGTAACCAAAAACATTCAGTACTTC.

This chain joins TRBV20-1 and TRBJ2-2; D ambiguous. The length of the CDR3 is 16 residues. The V gene lost 5 bases and the J gene lost 3 bases, with 19 bases spanning the gap. The V gene's germline CDR1 is DFQATT and CDR2 SNEGSKA (reference sequence). The CDR3 sequence: CSAGSTLHGHTGELFF. CDR3 coding DNA: TGCAGTGCTGGGTCCACCCTTCACGGTCACACCGGGGAGCTGTTTTTT.

This clonotype was counted at least ten times. The chain couples TRBV11-2 to TRBJ2-1; 11 nucleotides line up with TRBD1. The V gene end was trimmed by 5 bases and the J gene end by 7 bases; junction bases not matched to a gene: 7. Per the germline V gene, CDR1 is SGHAT and CDR2 is FQNNGV. CDR3 length equals 15 residues. CDR3 DNA: TGTGCCAGCAGCAACGCCGGGACAGGGGGAAATGAGCAGTTCTTC. This codes for CASSNAGTGGNEQFF.

This chain links TRBV11-1 with TRBJ2-1, with TRBD2 matching 9 bases. The germline V gene encodes CDR1 SGHAT and CDR2 FQDESV (reference sequence). J was trimmed by 10 bases and V by 8 bases; bases with no gene match: 18. The CDR3 extends over 16 amino acids. CDR3 sequence: CASDPEGRGGLGEQFF. CDR3 DNA sequence: TGTGCCAGCGACCCTGAAGGGCGGGGGGGCCTCGGGGAGCAGTTCTTC.

This clonotype has a count of ten or more. V is TRBV7-2 and J is TRBJ1-3; no firm D call. The V and J ends lost 3 bases and 2 bases respectively, with 8 bases between them. Looked up from germline, CDR1 is SGHTA and CDR2 is FQGNSA. The CDR3 contains 14 residues. The CDR3 DNA reads as TGTGCCAGCAGCTTCGGGGAGACTGGAAACACCATATATTTT. Its translation is CASSFGETGNTIYF.

This clonotype was seen ten or more times. The CDR3 DNA reads as TGTGCCAGCAGTGAAGAAGGAAACACCATATATTTT. Its translation is CASSEEGNTIYF. The gene calls are TRBV6-1 and TRBJ1-3; D uncertain. Trimming left V 1 base short and J 4 bases short, with 2 bases between. The CDR3 spans 12 residues. Germline V gives CDR1 MNHNS, CDR2 SASEGT.

The table lists this clonotype with many counts. The chain is built from TRBV20-1 and TRBJ1-6, with D unresolved. Germline V CDR1 and CDR2: DFQATT, SNEGSKA (reference sequence). The CDR3 has 14 amino acids. Trimming pared 6 bases from V and 8 bases from J, leaving 17 bases between. The CDR3 loop is CSADGEVTDSPLHF. CDR3 bases: TGCAGTGCGGATGGGGAAGTGACGGATTCACCCCTCCACTTT.

This clonotype turned up a few times. A much bigger clone sits one base away, suggesting this may be a read error. This chain connects TRBV2 to TRBJ1-2, with D unclear. This CDR3 spans 11 amino acids. Trimming left V 7 bases short and J 1 base short, with 4 bases between. CDR1 is SNHLY, CDR2 FYNNEI, per germline. CDR3 sequence (DNA): TGTGCCAGCACCGGTAACTATGGCTACACCTTC. Its translation: CASTGNYGYTF. The variable domain in full, completed from reference TRBV2 and TRBJ1-2, reads EPEVTQTPSHQVTQMGQEVILRCVPISNHLYFYWYRQILGQKVEFLVSFYNNEISEKSEIFDDQFSVERPDGSNFTLKIRSTKLEDSAMYFCASTGNYGYTFGSGTRLTVV.

This clonotype appeared a few times. Being one base from a much bigger clone, this may be a read error. The gene calls are TRBV11-3 and TRBJ2-1; D is unclear. The CDR3 extends over 15 amino acids. CDR1 and CDR2 (germline): SGHNT, YENEEA. CDR3 in amino acids: CASSFRLPGYSEQFF. The DNA for the CDR3 is TGTGCCAGCAGCTTCAGACTGCCCGGCTACAGTGAGCAGTTCTTC.

This clonotype was counted between two and nine times. The chain combines TRBV10-3 with TRBJ1-2; D unclear. The CDR3 is made up of 15 amino acids. Trimming took off 0 bases at V and 3 bases at J, with 11 bases between the two ends. Germline values: CDR1 ENHRY, CDR2 SYGVKD. The CDR3 bases are TGTGCCATCAGTGAGTCGCACGGTGGCGACTATGGCTACACCTTC. Translated, it gives CAISESHGGDYGYTF.